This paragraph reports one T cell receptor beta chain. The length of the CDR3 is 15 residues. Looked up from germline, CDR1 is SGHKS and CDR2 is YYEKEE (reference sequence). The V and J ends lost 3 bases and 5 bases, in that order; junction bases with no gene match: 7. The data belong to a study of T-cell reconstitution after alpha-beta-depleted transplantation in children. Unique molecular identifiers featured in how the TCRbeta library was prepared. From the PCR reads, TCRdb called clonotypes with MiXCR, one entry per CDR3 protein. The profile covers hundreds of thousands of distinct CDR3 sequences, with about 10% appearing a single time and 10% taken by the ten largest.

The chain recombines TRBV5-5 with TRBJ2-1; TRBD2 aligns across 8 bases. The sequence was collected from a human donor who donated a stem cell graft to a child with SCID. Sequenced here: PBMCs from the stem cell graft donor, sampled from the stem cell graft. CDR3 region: CASSSATSVHNEQFF. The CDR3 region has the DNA TGTGCCAGCAGCTCGGCGACTAGCGTCCACAATGAGCAGTTCTTC.